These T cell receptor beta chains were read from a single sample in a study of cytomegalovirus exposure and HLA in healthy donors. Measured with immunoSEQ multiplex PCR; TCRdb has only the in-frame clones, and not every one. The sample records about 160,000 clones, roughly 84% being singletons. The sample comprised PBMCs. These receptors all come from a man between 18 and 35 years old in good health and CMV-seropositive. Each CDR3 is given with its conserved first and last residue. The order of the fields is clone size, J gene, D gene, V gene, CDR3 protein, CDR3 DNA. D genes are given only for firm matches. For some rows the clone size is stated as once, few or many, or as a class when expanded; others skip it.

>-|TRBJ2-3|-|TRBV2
CASSALAGVGDTQYF
TGTGCCAGCAGTGCACTAGCCGGTGTTGGAGATACGCAGTATTTT
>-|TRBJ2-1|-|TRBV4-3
CASSQDPPRGFYNEQFF
TGCGCCAGCAGCCAAGATCCCCCCCGGGGGTTCTACAATGAGCAGTTCTTC
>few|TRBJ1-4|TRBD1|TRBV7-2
CASSPGGQGIEKLFF
TGTGCCAGCAGCCCGGGGGGACAGGGCATAGAAAAACTGTTTTTT
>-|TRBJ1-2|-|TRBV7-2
CASSVLASLGDGYTF
TGTGCCAGCAGCGTACTGGCCTCACTCGGGGATGGCTACACCTTC
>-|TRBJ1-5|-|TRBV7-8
CASSGGFRQASDQPQHF
TGTGCCAGCAGCGGAGGATTTAGACAGGCCTCTGATCAGCCCCAGCATTTT
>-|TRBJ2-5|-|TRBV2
CASKGEETQYF
TGTGCCAGCAAAGGGGAAGAGACCCAGTACTTC
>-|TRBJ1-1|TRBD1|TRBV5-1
CASSLGQGPTEAFF
TGCGCCAGCAGCTTGGGACAGGGGCCCACTGAAGCTTTCTTT
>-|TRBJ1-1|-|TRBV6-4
CASSDRMNTEAFF
TGTGCCAGCAGTGACCGTATGAACACTGAAGCTTTCTTT
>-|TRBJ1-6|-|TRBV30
CAWIRDNSPLHF
TGTGCCTGGATCCGCGATAATTCACCCCTCCACTTT
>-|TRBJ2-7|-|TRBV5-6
CASSWGSTAREQYF
TGTGCCAGCAGCTGGGGCAGTACAGCTAGGGAGCAGTACTTC
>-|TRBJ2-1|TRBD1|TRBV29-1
CSVVVRGNEQFF
TGCAGCGTTGTAGTCAGGGGGAATGAGCAGTTCTTC
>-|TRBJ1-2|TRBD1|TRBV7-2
CASSFPGQGDLGYTF
TGTGCCAGCAGCTTTCCGGGACAGGGAGACCTTGGCTACACCTTC
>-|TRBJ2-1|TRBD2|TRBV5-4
CASNARGITGGGFSGEQFF
TGTGCCAGCAACGCGCGGGGAATCACGGGGGGGGGATTCTCAGGTGAGCAGTTCTTC
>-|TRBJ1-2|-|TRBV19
CASGRIPPQYGYTF
TGTGCCAGTGGCAGGATACCCCCGCAGTATGGCTACACCTTC
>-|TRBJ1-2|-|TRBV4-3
CASSQDKGHMGGYTF
TGCGCCAGCAGCCAAGATAAGGGGCACATGGGTGGCTACACCTTC
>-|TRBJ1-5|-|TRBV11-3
CASSLDHGQPQHF
TGTGCCAGCAGCTTAGATCACGGGCAGCCCCAGCATTTT
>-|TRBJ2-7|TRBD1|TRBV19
CASSPRTGGSYEQYF
TGTGCCAGTAGTCCCCGGACAGGGGGCTCCTACGAGCAGTACTTC
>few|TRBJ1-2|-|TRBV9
CASNRQGGNYGYTF
TGTGCCAGCAACCGACAAGGTGGTAACTATGGCTACACCTTC
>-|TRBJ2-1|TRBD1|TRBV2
CASSGGQGAYNEQFF
TGTGCCAGCAGTGGGGGACAGGGGGCCTACAATGAGCAGTTCTTC
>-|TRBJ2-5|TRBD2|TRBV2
CASGEGTETQYF
TGTGCCAGCGGGGAGGGGACAGAGACCCAGTACTTC
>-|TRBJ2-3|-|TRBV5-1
CASSSLARTSTDTQYF
TGCGCCAGCAGCTCTCTAGCGAGAACTAGCACAGATACGCAGTATTTT
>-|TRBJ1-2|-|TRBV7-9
CASSLGNSPNYGYTF
TGTGCCAGCAGCTTAGGCAACAGTCCTAACTATGGCTACACCTTC
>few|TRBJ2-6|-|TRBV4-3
CASSPDDSSGANVLTF
TGCGCCAGCAGCCCCGATGACAGCTCTGGGGCCAACGTCCTGACTTTC
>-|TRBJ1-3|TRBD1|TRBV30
CAWGGTETYSGNTIYF
TGTGCCTGGGGCGGGACAGAGACATACTCTGGAAACACCATATATTTT
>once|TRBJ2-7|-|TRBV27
CASSSNPTDLSEQYF
TGTGCCAGCAGTTCCAACCCGACAGATTTGTCCGAGCAGTACTTC
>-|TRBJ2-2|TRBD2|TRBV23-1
CASSQKSGTSGGVPGELFF
TGCGCCAGCAGTCAAAAATCGGGGACTAGCGGGGGGGTGCCCGGGGAGCTGTTTTTT
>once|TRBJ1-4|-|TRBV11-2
CASTTRAGANEKLFF
TGTGCCAGCACCACCAGGGCAGGGGCTAATGAAAAACTGTTTTTT
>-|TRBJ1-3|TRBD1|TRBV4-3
CASSQDVGLGGTVSSGNTIYF
TGCGCCAGCAGCCAAGATGTTGGGCTTGGCGGGACAGTGAGCTCTGGAAACACCATATATTTT
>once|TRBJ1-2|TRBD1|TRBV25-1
CASSLSGTGRSYGYTF
TGTGCCAGCAGTTTATCCGGGACAGGGAGGAGCTATGGCTACACCTTC
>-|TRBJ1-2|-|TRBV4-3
CASSQDPGLAYGYTF
TGCGCCAGCAGCCAAGACCCGGGACTAGCGTATGGCTACACCTTC
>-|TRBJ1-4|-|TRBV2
CASSEVWGSGAGKLFF
TGTGCCAGCAGTGAAGTTTGGGGGTCCGGGGCGGGGAAACTGTTTTTT
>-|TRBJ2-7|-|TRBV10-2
CASCRDSAGEQYF
TGCGCCAGCTGCCGGGACAGTGCGGGGGAGCAGTACTTC
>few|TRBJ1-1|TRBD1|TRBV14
CASSPDRGQNTEAFF
TGTGCCAGCAGCCCGGACAGGGGGCAGAACACTGAAGCTTTCTTT
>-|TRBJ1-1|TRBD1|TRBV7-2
CASSFITGAEAFF
TGTGCCAGCAGCTTTATTACAGGGGCTGAAGCTTTCTTT
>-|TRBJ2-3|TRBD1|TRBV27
CASSSPGTGVLDTQYF
TGTGCCAGCAGTTCACCCGGGACAGGGGTCTTAGATACGCAGTATTTT
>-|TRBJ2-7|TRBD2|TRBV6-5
CASSSPGREEYF
TGTGCCAGCAGTTCCCCGGGGAGGGAGGAGTACTTC
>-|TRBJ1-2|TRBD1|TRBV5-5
CASSLGAWTGYGYTF
TGTGCCAGCAGCTTGGGGGCCTGGACAGGGTATGGCTACACCTTC
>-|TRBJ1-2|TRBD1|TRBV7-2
CASSPGDRGNYGYTF
TGTGCCAGCAGCCCCGGGGACAGGGGTAACTATGGCTACACCTTC
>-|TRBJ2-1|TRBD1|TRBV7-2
CASSLTGADEQFF
TGTGCCAGCAGCTTGACAGGGGCAGATGAGCAGTTCTTC